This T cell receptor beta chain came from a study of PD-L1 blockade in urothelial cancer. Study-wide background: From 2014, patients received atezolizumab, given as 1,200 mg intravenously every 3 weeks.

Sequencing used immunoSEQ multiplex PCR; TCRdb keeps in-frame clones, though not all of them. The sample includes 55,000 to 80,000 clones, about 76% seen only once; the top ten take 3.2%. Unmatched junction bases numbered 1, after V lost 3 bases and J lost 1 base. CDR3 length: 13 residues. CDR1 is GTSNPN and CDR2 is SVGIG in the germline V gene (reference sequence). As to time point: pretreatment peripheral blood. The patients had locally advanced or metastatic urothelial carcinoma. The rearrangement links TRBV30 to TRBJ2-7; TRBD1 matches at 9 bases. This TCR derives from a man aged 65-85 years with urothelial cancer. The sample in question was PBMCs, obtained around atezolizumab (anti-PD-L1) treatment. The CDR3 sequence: CAWRDRGSYEQYF. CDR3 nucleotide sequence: TGTGCCTGGAGAGACAGGGGGTCCTACGAGCAGTACTTC.